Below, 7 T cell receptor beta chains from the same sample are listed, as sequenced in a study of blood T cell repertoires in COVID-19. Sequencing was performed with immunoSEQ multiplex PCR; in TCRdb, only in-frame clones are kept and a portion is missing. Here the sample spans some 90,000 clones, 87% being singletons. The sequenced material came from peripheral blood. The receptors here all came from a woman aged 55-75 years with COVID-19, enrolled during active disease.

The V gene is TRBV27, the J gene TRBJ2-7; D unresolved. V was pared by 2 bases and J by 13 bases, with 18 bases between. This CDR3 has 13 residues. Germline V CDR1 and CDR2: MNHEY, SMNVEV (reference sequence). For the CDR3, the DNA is TGTGCCAGCAGTTTACGAGCCGCATCCCGTGTATACTTC. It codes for CASSLRAASRVYF.

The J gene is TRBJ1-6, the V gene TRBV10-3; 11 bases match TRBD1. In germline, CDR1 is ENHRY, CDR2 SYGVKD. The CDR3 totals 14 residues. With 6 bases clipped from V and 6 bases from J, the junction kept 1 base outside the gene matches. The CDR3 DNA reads TGTGCCATCAGGGGGACAGGGGGTAATTCACCCCTCCACTTT. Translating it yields CAIRGTGGNSPLHF.

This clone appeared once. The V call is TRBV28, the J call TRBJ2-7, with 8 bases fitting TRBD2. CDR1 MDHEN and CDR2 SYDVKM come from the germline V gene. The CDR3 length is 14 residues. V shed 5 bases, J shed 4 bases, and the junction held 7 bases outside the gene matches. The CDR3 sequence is CASSPPGGAYEQYF. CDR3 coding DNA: TGTGCCAGCAGTCCCCCGGGGGGGGCGTACGAGCAGTACTTC.

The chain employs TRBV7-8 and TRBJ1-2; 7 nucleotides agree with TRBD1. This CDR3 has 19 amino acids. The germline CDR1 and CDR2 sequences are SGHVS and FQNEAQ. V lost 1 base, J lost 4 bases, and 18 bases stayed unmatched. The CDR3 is CASSLEVLSDREYGYGYTF. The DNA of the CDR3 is TGTGCCAGCAGCTTAGAGGTCTTATCAGACAGGGAGTACGGCTATGGCTACACCTTC.

CDR3 sequence (DNA): TGTGCCAGTAGTATTCACGACAGGGAAGGCTACGAGCAGTACTTC. Its protein is CASSIHDREGYEQYF. The chain uses TRBV19 and TRBJ2-7; TRBD1 agrees at 7 bases. The CDR3 spans 15 residues. Unmatched junction bases numbered 8, after V lost 3 bases and J lost 3 bases. Per the germline V gene, CDR1 is LNHDA and CDR2 is SQIVND (reference sequence). The full variable domain, completed using reference TRBV19 and TRBJ2-7, is DGGITQSPKYLFRKEGQNVTLSCEQNLNHDAMYWYRQDPGQGLRLIYYSQIVNDFQKGDIAEGYSVSREKKESFPLTVTSAQKNPTAFYLCASSIHDREGYEQYFGPGTRLTVT.

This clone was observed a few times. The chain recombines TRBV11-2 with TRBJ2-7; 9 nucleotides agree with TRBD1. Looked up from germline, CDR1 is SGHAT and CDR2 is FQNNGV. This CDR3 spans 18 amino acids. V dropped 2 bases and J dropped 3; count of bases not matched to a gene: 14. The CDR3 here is CASSLRGGWRDRVYEQYF. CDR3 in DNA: TGTGCCAGCAGCTTAAGAGGTGGGTGGCGGGACAGGGTCTACGAGCAGTACTTC.

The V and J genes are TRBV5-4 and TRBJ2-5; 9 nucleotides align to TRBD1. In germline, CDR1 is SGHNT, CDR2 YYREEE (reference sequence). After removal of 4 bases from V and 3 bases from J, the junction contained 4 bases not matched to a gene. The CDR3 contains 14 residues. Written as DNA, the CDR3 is TGTGCCAGCAGCCAACAGGGGGCAGAAGAGACCCAGTACTTC. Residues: CASSQQGAEETQYF.